The 2 T cell receptor beta chains below were found in one sample sequenced in a study of blood T cell repertoires in COVID-19. Assay: immunoSEQ multiplex PCR; the TCRdb copy retains only in-frame clones and omits some. The sample has about 250,000 clones; nearly 90% are singletons. Sequenced: peripheral blood. These receptors were collected from a man between 18 and 29 years old with active or convalescent COVID-19.

The gene calls are TRBV28 and TRBJ1-3, with D perhaps matching TRBD1 (5 bases). This CDR3 has 13 residues. In germline, CDR1 is MDHEN, CDR2 SYDVKM. V was clipped by 7 bases and J by 3 bases, with 10 bases between them. This CDR3 is CASTTGFGNTIYF. The CDR3, as DNA: TGTGCCAGCACTACAGGTTTTGGAAACACCATATATTTT.

This chain connects TRBV2 to TRBJ1-2; D is unclear. This CDR3 region has 13 residues. Looked up from germline, CDR1 is SNHLY and CDR2 is FYNNEI. The ends were cut back, 1 base at V and 4 bases at J, with 7 bases in the middle. DNA for the CDR3: TGTGCCAGCAGTGAAGGCGGGCCCTATGGCTACACCTTC. This translates into CASSEGGPYGYTF.